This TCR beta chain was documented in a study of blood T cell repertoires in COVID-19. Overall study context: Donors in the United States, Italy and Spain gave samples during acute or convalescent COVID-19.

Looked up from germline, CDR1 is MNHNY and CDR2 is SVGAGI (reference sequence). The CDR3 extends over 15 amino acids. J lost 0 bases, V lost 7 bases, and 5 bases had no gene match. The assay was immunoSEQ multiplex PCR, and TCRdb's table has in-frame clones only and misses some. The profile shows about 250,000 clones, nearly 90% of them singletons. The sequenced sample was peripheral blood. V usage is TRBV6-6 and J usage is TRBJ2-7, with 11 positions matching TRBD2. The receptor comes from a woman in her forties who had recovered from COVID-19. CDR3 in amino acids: CASTLAGGSSYEQYF. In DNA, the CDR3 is TGTGCCAGCACTTTAGCGGGGGGGAGCTCCTACGAGCAGTACTTC.